This T cell receptor (beta chain) was sequenced in a study of T cells in Graves' hyperthyroidism and ophthalmopathy. The definition of stable Graves' hyperthyroidism was no ophthalmopathy progression within 18 months. Patients aged 18 to 65 had newly diagnosed hyperthyroidism of under 2 months' duration. The CDR3 length is 15 residues. Germline trimming cut 10 bases from V and 1 base from J; bases unmatched to any gene: 10. Germline values: CDR1 ENHRY, CDR2 SYGVKD. RNA transcripts provided the source from which TCR beta CDR3 regions were amplified. Using the HTBI primer set, a first-round RT-PCR was run on the TCR CDR3. Via MiXCR, TCRdb re-called the multiplex PCR reads, giving one row per CDR3 protein. The sample records hundreds of thousands of distinct CDR3 sequences, 38% being singletons.

The TCR originated in a man younger than 30 with Graves' hyperthyroidism. The sample comprised blood. The chain employs TRBV10-3 and TRBJ1-5; 7 positions match TRBD1. The CDR3 region has the DNA TGTGCCAGCAGCGCCACGGGACAGAGCAATCAGCCCCAGCATTTT. Translation: CASSATGQSNQPQHF.